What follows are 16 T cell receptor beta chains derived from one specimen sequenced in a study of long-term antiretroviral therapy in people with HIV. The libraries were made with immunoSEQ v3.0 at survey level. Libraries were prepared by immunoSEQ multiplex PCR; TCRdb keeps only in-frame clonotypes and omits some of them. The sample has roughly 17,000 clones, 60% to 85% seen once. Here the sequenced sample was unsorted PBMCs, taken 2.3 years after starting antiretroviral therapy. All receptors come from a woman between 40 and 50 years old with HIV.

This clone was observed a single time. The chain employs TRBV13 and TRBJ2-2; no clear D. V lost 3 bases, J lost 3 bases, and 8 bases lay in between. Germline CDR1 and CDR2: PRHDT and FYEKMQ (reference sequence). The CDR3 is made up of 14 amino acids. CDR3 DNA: TGTGCCAGCAGCTTGGCTCTGGACACCGGGGAGCTGTTTTTT. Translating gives CASSLALDTGELFF.

CDR3 loop: CASSLGTGFSGNTIYF. CDR3 nucleotides: TGTGCCAGCAGCCTCGGGACAGGCTTCTCTGGAAACACCATATATTTT. The J gene is TRBJ1-3, the V gene TRBV6-6, with 8 bases identical to TRBD1. Unmatched junction bases numbered 7, after V lost 6 bases and J lost 0 bases. The CDR3 length is 16 residues. Germline CDR1 reads MNHNY; CDR2 reads SVGAGI (reference sequence).

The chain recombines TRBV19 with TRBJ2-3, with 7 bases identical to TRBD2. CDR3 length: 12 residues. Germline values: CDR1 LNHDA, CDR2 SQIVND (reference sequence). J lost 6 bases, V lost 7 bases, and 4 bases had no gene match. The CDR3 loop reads CASNQRGDTQYF. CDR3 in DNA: TGTGCCAGTAATCAGCGGGGCGATACGCAGTATTTT.

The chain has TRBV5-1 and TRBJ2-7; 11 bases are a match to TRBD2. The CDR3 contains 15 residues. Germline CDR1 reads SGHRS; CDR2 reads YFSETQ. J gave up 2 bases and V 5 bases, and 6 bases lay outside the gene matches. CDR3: CASRTGLAVTYEQYF. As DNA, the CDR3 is TGCGCCAGCAGAACGGGACTAGCGGTAACCTACGAGCAGTACTTC.

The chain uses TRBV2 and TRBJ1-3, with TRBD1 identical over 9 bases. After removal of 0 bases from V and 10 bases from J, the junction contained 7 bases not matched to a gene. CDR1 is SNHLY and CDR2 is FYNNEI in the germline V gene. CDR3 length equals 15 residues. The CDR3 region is CASSEAQAGQGTIYF. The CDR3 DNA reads TGTGCCAGCAGTGAAGCGCAGGCGGGACAGGGAACCATATATTTT.

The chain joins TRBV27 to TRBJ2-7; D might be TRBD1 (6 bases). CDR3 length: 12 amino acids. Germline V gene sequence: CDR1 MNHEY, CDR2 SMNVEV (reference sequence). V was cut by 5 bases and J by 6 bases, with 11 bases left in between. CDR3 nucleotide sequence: TGTGCCAGCAGTGCAACAGGGTTCGAGCAGTACTTC. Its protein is CASSATGFEQYF.

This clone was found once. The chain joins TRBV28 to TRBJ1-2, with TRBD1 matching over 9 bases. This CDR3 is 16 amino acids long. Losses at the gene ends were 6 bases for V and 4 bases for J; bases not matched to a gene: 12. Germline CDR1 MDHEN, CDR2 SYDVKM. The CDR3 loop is CASSQPHRGRVYGYTF. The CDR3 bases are TGTGCCAGCAGCCAACCTCACAGGGGGCGGGTCTATGGCTACACCTTC.

The CDR3 loop reads CASSQAGDVNTEAFF. For the CDR3, the DNA is TGCGCCAGCAGCCAAGCAGGGGATGTGAACACTGAAGCTTTCTTT. The chain links TRBV4-1 to TRBJ1-1; possible D gene TRBD1, 6 bases. The V end lost 1 base, the J end lost 0 bases, and 9 bases lay between the germline ends. CDR3 length: 15 residues. Germline CDR1 is MGHRA and CDR2 is YSYEKL.

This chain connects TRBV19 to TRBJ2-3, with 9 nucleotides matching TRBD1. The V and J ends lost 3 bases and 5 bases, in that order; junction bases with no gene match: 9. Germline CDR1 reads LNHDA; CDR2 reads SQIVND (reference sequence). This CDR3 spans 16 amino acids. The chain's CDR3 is CASSISGQGEEDTQYF. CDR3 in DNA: TGTGCCAGTAGTATTTCGGGACAGGGTGAGGAAGATACGCAGTATTTT.

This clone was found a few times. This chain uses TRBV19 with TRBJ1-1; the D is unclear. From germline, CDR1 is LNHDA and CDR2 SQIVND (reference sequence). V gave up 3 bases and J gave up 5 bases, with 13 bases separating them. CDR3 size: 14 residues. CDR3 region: CASSIYGGETEAFF. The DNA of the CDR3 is TGTGCCAGTAGTATTTACGGTGGGGAAACTGAAGCTTTCTTT.

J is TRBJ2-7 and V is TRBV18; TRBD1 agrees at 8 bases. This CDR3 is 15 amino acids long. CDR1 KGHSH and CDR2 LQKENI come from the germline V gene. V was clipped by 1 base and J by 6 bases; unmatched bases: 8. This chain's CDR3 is CASSPLTQGGIEQYF. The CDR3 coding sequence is TGTGCCAGCTCACCACTCACACAGGGGGGTATCGAGCAGTACTTC.

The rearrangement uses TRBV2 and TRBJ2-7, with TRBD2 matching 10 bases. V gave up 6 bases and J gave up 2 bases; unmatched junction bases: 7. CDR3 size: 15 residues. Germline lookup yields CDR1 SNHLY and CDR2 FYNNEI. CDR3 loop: CASRPTSGKTYEQYF. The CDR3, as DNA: TGTGCCAGCAGGCCAACTAGCGGGAAGACCTACGAGCAGTACTTC.

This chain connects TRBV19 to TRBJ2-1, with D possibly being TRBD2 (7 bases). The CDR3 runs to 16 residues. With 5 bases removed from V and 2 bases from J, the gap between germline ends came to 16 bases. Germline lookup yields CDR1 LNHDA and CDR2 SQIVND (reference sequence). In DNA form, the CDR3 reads TGTGCCAGTAGTCACATATTAGGGGGGGCCTACAATGAGCAGTTCTTC. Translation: CASSHILGGAYNEQFF.

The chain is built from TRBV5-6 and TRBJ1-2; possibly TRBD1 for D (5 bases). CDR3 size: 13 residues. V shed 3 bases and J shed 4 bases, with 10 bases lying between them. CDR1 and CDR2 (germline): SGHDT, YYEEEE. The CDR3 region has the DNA TGTGCCAGCAGCTCACAGGTGTTCTATGGCTACACCTTC. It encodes CASSSQVFYGYTF.

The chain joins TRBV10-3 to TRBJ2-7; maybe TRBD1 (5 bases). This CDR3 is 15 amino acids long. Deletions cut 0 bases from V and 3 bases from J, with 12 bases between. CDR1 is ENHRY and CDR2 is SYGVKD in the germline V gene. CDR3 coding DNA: TGTGCCATCAGTGAGTCGGGGCAGGGCTTCTACGAGCAGTACTTC. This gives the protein CAISESGQGFYEQYF.

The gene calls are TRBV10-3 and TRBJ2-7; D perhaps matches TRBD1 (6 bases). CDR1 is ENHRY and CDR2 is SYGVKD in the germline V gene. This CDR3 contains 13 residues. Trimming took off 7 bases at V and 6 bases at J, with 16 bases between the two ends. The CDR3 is CAITGVAGGEQYF. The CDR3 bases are TGTGCCATCACAGGGGTGGCCGGAGGCGAGCAGTACTTC.